The clone carrying this T cell receptor beta chain was recorded a few times. Its antigen is undetermined. The authors prepared the TCRbeta library with unique molecular identifiers. TCRdb called the PCR reads again in MiXCR, with one record for every CDR3 protein. The sample includes 610,000 or so distinct CDR3 sequences, around 27% seen only once; the top ten take about a third. This sample was included in a study of T-cell reconstitution after alpha-beta-depleted transplantation in children. Overall study results and limits: Reportedly, only several hundred clones from non-depleted graft cells drove alpha-beta T-cell counts at about two months. T-cell counts and diversity at one year post-transplant came mainly from newly produced T cells.

J lost 5 bases, V lost 3 bases, and 7 bases had no gene match. CDR1 is MNHEY and CDR2 is SMNVEV in the germline V gene (reference sequence). The CDR3 is made up of 15 amino acids. The starting material was PBMCs, obtained before TCRalphabeta/CD19-depleted stem cell transplant. The chain uses TRBV27 and TRBJ2-1; 7 positions match TRBD2. The TCR originated in a boy under two years old with Wiskott-Aldrich syndrome, due to receive a stem cell transplant. CDR3 region: CASSFSGRANNEQFF. The CDR3 DNA reads TGTGCCAGCAGTTTCAGTGGGAGGGCCAACAATGAGCAGTTCTTC.